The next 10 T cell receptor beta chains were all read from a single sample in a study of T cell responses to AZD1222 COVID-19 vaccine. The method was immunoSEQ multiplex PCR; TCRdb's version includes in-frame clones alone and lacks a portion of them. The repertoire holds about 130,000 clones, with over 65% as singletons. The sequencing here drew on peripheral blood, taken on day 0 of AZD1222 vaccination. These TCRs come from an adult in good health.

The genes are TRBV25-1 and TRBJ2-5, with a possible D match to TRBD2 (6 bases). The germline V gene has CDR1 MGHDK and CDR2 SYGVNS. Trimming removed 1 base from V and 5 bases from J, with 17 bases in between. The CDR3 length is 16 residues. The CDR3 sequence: CASSESSRVAGETQYF. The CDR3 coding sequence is TGTGCCAGCAGTGAATCATCTCGGGTGGCGGGGGAGACCCAGTACTTC.

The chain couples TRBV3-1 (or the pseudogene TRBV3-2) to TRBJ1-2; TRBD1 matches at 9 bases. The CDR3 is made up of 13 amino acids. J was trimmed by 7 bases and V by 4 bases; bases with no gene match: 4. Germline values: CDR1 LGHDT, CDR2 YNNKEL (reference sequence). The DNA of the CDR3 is TGTGCCAGCAGCCTAGGGACAGGGAGTGGCTACACCTTC. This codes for CASSLGTGSGYTF.

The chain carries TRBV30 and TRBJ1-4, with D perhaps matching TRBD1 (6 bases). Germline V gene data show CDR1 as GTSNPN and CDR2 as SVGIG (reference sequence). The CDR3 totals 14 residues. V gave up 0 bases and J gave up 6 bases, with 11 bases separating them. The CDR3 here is CAWSVGGRYEKLFF. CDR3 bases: TGTGCCTGGAGTGTAGGGGGAAGATATGAAAAACTGTTTTTT.

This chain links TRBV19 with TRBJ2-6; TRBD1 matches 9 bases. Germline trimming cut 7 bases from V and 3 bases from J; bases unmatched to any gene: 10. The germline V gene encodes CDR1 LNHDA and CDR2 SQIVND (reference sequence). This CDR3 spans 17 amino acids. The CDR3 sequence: CASTEGDRALGANVLTF. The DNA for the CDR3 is TGTGCCAGTACCGAGGGGGACAGGGCACTTGGGGCCAACGTCCTGACTTTC.

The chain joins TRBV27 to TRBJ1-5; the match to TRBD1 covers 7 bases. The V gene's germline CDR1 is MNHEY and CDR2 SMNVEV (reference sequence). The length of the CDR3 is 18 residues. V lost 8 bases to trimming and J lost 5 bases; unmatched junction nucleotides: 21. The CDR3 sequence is CASPIKPGQFPSYQPQHF. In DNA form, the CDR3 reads TGTGCCAGCCCAATTAAACCGGGACAGTTCCCGTCCTATCAGCCCCAGCATTTT.

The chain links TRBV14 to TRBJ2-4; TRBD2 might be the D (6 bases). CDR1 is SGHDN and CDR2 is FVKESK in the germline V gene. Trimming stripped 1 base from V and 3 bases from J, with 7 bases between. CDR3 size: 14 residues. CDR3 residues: CASSQGGVKNIQYF. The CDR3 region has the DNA TGTGCCAGCAGCCAAGGGGGGGTCAAAAACATTCAGTACTTC.

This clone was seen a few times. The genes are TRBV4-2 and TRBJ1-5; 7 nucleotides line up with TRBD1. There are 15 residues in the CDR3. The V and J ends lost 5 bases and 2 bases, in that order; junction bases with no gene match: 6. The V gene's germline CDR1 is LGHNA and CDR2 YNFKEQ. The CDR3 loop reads CASSSADRGNQPQHF. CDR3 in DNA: TGTGCCAGCAGCTCAGCCGACAGGGGCAATCAGCCCCAGCATTTT.

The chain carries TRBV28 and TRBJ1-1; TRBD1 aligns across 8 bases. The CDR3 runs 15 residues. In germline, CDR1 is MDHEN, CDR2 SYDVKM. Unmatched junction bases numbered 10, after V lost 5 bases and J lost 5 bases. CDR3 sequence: CASSLIRGQVTEAFF. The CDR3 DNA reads TGTGCCAGCAGTCTAATTAGGGGACAGGTAACTGAAGCTTTCTTT.

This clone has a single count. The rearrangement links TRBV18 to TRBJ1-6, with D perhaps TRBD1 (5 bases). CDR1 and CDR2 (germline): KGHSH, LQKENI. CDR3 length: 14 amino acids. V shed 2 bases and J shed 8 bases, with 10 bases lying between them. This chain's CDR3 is CASSPDSNYSPLHF. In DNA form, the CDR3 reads TGTGCCAGCTCACCAGACAGTAATTATTCACCCCTCCACTTT.

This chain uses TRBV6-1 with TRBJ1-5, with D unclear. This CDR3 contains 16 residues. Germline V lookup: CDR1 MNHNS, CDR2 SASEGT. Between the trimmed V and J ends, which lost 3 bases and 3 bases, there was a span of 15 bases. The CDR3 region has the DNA TGTGCCAGCAGTGATGGTCCGGGCGGAAACAATCAGCCCCAGCATTTT. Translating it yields CASSDGPGGNNQPQHF.